This TCR beta chain was observed in a study of T cells in Graves' hyperthyroidism and ophthalmopathy. In the study overall: Before any treatment, at initial diagnosis, peripheral blood was collected.

This CDR3 has 13 amino acids. In germline, CDR1 is MNHEY, CDR2 SMNVEV (reference sequence). V was clipped by 6 bases and J by 4 bases, with 12 bases between them. Amplified TCR beta CDR3 regions derived from RNA transcripts. Researchers ran a first-round RT-PCR on the TCR CDR3 using the HTBI primer set. TCRdb reanalysed the multiplex PCR reads using MiXCR and keeps one entry per CDR3 protein. The sample has 650,000 to 700,000 distinct CDR3 sequences; about 18% are singletons. Study-wide results and limits: Most thyroid clonotypes expanded above 0.001 were also detected in blood.

From approximately 9.3 ml of fresh peripheral blood, PBMCs were isolated. In its sample, this clonotype was seen many times. Its matching antigen is unknown. This rearrangement joins TRBV27 to TRBJ1-1; D remains ambiguous. This TCR derives from a man aged 45-65 years with Graves' hyperthyroidism. The specimen was blood. CDR3 sequence (DNA): TGTGCCAGCAGACCACTTGTGGGCACTGAAGCTTTCTTT. Translating it yields CASRPLVGTEAFF.